This T cell receptor beta chain was captured in a study of blood T cell repertoires in COVID-19. Study background: Sites across the United States, Italy and Spain contributed samples from acute and convalescent COVID-19.

Produced via immunoSEQ multiplex PCR; TCRdb's table is partial and in-frame only. Of 150,000 to 200,000 clones listed, 75% to 90% are singletons. The CDR3 covers 12 residues. Per germline, CDR1 SQVTM and CDR2 ANQGSEA. Concerning this clone itself: The junction differs from germline at one of its ends, possibly a read error.

Specimen: peripheral blood. This receptor was obtained from a man aged 65 to 79 with active or convalescent COVID-19. The gene calls are TRBV29-1 and TRBJ1-1; 8 bases match TRBD1. This chain's CDR3 is CSVGTGNAEAFF. CDR3 nucleotides: TGCAGCGTTGGGACAGGGAACGCTGAAGCTTTCTTT.